This T cell receptor (beta chain) comes out of a study of T cells in localized non-small cell lung cancer. Study-wide findings and caveats: A higher density of T cells in blood coincided with extended overall survival.

Data came from immunoSEQ multiplex PCR; TCRdb stores just in-frame clones and leaves some out. The table records over 15,000 clones, over 75% of them present only once. With respect to this clone: What it recognizes is unknown.

The sequencing used peripheral blood, collected before any cancer treatment. This sequence originates from a female donor older than 55 with stage I lung adenocarcinoma.

The DNA for the CDR3 is TGTGCCAGCAGTTACAACAATGAGCAGTTCTTC. Its protein is CASSYNNEQFF. The V gene is TRBV2, the J gene TRBJ2-1, with D hard to call. The CDR3 has 11 residues. V was clipped by 5 bases and J by 5 bases, with 4 bases between them. Germline assignment: CDR1 SNHLY and CDR2 FYNNEI.